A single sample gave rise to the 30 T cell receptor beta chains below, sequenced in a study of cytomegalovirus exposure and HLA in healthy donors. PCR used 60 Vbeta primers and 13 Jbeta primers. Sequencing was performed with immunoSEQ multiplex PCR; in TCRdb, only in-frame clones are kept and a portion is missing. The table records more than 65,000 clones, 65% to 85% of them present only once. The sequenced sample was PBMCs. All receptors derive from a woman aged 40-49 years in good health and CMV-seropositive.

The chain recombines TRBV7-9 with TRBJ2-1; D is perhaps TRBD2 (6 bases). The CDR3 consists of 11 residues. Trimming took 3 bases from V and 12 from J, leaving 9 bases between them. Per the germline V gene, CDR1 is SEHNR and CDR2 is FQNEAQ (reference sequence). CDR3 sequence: CASSLGRRQFF. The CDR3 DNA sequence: TGTGCCAGCAGCTTGGGGAGGAGGCAGTTCTTC.

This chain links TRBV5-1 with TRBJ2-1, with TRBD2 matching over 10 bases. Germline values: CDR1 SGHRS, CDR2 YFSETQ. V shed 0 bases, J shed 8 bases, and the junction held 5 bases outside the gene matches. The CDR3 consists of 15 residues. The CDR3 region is CASSLVASGSHEQFF. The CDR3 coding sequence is TGCGCCAGCAGCTTGGTGGCTAGCGGGAGCCATGAGCAGTTCTTC.

CDR3 DNA: TGTGCCAGTAGTTTCAGACAGGGGGTCCAGGCAGATACGCAGTATTTT. Residues: CASSFRQGVQADTQYF. The chain carries TRBV19 and TRBJ2-3, with 9 nucleotides matching TRBD1. The CDR3 extends over 16 amino acids. J was trimmed by 4 bases and V by 5 bases; bases with no gene match: 10. Germline V gene lookup returns CDR1 LNHDA and CDR2 SQIVND (reference sequence).

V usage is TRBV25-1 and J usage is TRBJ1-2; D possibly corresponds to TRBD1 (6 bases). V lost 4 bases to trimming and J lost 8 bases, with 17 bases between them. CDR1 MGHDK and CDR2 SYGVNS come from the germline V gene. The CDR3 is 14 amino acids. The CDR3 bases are TGTGCCAGCAGTGTAGCGACAGGTATACGCGGCTACACCTTC. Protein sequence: CASSVATGIRGYTF.

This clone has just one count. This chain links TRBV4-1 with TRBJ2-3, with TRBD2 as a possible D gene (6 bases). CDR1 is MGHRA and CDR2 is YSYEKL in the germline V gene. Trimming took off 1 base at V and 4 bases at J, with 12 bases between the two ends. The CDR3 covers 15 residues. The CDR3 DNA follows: TGCGCCAGCAGCCAAGTCCCGGGAGTAGCAGATACGCAGTATTTT. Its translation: CASSQVPGVADTQYF.

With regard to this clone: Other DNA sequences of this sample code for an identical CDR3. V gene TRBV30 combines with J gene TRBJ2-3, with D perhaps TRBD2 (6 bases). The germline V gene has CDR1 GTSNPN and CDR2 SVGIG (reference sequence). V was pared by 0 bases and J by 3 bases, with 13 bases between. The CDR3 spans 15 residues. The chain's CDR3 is CAWSVPRGYTDTQYF. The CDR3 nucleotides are TGTGCCTGGAGTGTACCGCGGGGTTATACAGATACGCAGTATTTT. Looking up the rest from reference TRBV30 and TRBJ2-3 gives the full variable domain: SQTIHQWPATLVQPVGSPLSLECTVEGTSNPNLYWYRQAAGRGLQLLFYSVGIGQISSEVPQNLSASRPQDRQFILSSKKLLLSDSGFYLCAWSVPRGYTDTQYFGPGTRLTVL.

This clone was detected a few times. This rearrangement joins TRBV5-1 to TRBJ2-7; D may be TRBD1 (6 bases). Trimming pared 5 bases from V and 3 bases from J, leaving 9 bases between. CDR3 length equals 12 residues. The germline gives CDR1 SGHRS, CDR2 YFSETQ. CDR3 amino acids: CASSSDSYEQYF. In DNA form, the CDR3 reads TGCGCCAGCAGTTCGGACAGCTACGAGCAGTACTTC.

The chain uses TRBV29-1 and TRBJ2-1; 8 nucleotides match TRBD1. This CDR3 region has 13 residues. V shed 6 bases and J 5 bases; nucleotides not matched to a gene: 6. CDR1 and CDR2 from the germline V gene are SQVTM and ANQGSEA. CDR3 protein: CSVGTDRDNEQFF. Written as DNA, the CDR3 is TGCAGCGTAGGGACGGACAGGGACAATGAGCAGTTCTTC.

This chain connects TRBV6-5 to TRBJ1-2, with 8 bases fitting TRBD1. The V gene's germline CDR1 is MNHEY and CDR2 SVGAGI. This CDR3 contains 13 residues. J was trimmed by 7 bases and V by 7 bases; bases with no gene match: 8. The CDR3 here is CASKRTGLFGYTF. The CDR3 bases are TGTGCCAGCAAGAGGACAGGGTTGTTTGGCTACACCTTC.

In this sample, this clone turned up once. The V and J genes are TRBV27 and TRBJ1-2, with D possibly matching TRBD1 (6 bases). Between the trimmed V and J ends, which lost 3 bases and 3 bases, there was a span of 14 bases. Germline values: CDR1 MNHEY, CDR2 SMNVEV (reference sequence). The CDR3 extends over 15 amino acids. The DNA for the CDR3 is TGTGCCAGCAGTTTGGATGCGGGGGCTTACTATGGCTACACCTTC. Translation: CASSLDAGAYYGYTF.

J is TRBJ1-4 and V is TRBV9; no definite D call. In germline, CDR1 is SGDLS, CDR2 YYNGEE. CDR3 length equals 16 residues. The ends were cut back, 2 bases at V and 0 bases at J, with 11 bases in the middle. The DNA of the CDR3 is TGTGCCAGCAGCGTTAGCCCTAAACCAACTAATGAAAAACTGTTTTTT. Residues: CASSVSPKPTNEKLFF.

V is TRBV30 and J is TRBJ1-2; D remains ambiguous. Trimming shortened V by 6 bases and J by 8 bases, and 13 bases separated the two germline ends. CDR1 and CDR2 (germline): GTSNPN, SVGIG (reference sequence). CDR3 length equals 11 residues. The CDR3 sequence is CACLLGGGYTF. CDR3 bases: TGTGCCTGTCTTCTCGGCGGCGGCTACACCTTC.

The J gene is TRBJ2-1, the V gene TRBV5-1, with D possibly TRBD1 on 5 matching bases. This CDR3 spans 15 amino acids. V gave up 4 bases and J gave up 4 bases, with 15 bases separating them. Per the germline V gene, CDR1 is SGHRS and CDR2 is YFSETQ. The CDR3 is CASSGQGPSYNEQFF. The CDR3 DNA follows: TGCGCCAGCAGCGGTCAGGGCCCATCATACAATGAGCAGTTCTTC.

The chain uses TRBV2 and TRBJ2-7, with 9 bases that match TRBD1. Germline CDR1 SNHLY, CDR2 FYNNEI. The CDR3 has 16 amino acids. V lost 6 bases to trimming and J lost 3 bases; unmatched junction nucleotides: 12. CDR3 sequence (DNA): TGTGCCAGCAGCGCCGGGACAGGGACCTTGGGCTACGAGCAGTACTTC. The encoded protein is CASSAGTGTLGYEQYF.

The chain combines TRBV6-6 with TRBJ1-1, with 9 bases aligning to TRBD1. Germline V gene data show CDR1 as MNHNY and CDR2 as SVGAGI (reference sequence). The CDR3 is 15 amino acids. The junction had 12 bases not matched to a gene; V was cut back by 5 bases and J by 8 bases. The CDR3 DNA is TGTGCCAGCAGTAAACCGACCGGGACAGGGCTAGAAGCTTTCTTT. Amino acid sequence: CASSKPTGTGLEAFF.

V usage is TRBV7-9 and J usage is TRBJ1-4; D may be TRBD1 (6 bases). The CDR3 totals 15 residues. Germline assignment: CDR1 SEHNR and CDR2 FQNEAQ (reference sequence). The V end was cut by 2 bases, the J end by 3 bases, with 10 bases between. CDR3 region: CASSLRGLPNEKLFF. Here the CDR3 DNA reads TGTGCCAGCAGCTTAAGGGGGTTGCCTAATGAAAAACTGTTTTTT.

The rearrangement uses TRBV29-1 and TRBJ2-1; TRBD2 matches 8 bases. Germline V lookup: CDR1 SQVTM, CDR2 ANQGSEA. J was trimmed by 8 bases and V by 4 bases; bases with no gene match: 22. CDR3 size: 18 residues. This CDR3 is CSVVGSGIATRFTDEQFF. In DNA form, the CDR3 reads TGCAGCGTTGTAGGTAGCGGGATAGCCACTAGGTTTACCGATGAGCAGTTCTTC.

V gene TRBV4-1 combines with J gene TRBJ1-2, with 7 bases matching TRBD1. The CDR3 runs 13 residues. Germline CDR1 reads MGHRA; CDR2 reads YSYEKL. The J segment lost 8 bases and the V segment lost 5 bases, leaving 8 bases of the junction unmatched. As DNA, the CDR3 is TGCGCCAGCAGCGAGACAGGGCTAACCGGCTACACCTTC. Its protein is CASSETGLTGYTF.

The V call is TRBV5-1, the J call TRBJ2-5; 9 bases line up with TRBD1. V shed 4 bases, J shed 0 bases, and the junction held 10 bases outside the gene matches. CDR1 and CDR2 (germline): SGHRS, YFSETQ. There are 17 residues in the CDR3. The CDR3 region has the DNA TGCGCCAGCAGCCTACCGCGGACAGGGGATTACCAAGAGACCCAGTACTTC. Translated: CASSLPRTGDYQETQYF.

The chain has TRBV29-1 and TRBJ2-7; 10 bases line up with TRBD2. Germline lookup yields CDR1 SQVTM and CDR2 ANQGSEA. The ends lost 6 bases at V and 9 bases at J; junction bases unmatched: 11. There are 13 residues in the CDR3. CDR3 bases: TGCAGCGTGGGACAGCGGGGGGGCGGAGGGCAGTACTTC. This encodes CSVGQRGGGGQYF.

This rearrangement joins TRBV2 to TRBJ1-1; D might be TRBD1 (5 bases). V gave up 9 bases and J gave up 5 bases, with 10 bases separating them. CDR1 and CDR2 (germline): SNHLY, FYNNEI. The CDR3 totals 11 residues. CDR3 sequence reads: CASRGRTEAFF. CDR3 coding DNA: TGTGCCAGTCGGGGGAGGACTGAAGCTTTCTTT.

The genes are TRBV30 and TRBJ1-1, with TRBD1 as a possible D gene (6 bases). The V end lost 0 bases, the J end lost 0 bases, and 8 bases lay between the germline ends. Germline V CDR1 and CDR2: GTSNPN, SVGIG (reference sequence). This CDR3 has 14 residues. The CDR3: CAWSVNRVNTEAFF. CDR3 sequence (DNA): TGTGCCTGGAGTGTAAACAGGGTGAACACTGAAGCTTTCTTT.

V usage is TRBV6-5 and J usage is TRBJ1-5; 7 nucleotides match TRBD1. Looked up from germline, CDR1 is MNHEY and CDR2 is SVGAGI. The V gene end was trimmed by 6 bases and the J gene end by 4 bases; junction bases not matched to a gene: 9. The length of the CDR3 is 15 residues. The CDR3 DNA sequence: TGTGCCAGCAGGTCGTCCGGGACAGCTAATCAGCCCCAGCATTTT. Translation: CASRSSGTANQPQHF.

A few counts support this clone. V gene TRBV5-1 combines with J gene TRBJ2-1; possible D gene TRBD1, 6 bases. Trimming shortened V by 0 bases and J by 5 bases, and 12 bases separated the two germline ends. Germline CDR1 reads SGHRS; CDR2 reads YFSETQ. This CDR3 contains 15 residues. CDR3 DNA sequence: TGCGCCAGCAGCTTGGCAGGGACAAGTAACAATGAGCAGTTCTTC. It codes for CASSLAGTSNNEQFF.

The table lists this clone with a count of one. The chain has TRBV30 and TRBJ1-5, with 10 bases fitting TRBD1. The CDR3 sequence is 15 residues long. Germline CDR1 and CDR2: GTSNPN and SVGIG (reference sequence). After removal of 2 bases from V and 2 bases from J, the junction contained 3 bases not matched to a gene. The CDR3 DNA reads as TGTGCCTGGAGTCAAGGACAGGGGGGCAATCAGCCCCAGCATTTT. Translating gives CAWSQGQGGNQPQHF.

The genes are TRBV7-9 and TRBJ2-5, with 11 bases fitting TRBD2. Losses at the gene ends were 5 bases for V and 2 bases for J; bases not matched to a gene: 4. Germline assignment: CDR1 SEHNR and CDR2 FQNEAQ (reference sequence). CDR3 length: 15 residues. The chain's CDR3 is CASSPLAGGQETQYF. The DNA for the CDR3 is TGTGCCAGCAGCCCGTTAGCGGGGGGGCAAGAGACCCAGTACTTC.

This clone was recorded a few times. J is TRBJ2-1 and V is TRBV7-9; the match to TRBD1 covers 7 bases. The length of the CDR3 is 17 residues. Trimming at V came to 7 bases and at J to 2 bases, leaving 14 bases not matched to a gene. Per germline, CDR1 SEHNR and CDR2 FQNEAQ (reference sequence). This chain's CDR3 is CASTSPLDRVPYNEQFF. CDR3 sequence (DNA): TGTGCCAGCACCTCACCCCTCGACAGGGTGCCCTACAATGAGCAGTTCTTC.

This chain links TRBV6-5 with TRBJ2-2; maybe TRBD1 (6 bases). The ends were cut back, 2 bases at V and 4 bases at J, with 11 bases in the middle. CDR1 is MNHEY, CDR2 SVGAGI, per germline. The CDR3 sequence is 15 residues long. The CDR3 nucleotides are TGTGCCAGCAGTTACCGGCAGGGGCCCACCGGGGAGCTGTTTTTT. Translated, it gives CASSYRQGPTGELFF.

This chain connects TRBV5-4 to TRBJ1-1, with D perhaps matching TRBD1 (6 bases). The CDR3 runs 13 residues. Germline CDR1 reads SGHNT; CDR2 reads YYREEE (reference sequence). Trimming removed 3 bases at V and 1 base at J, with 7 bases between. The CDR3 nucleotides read TGTGCCAGCAGCTCGACAGGGAACACTGAAGCTTTCTTT. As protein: CASSSTGNTEAFF.

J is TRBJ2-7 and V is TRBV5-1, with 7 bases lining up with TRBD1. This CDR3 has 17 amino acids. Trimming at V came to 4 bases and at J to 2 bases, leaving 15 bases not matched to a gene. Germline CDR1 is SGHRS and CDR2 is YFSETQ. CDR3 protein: CASSTSTGPSTAYEQYF. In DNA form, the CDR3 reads TGCGCCAGCAGCACCTCGACAGGGCCATCCACAGCCTACGAGCAGTACTTC. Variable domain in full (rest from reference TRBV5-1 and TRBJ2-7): KAGVTQTPRYLIKTRGQQVTLSCSPISGHRSVSWYQQTPGQGLQFLFEYFSETQRNKGNFPGRFSGRQFSNSRSEMNVSTLELGDSALYLCASSTSTGPSTAYEQYFGPGTRLTVT.